The rows below give T cell receptor beta chains drawn from one sample of a study of shared clonotypes between healthy human individuals. Libraries were prepared by immunoSEQ multiplex PCR; TCRdb keeps only in-frame clonotypes and omits some of them. The sample lists around 640,000 clones, 96% occurring once. Sequences were obtained from naive CD8+ T cells sorted from blood. All receptors derive from a woman in her thirties in good health. Each CDR3 is given with its conserved first and last residue. Each record gives: V gene, J gene, clone size, D gene, CDR3 DNA, CDR3 protein. D genes are given only for firm matches. Not every row has a clone size; where given, it reads once, few, many or a size class.

TRBV7-9,TRBJ2-7,NA,NA,TGTGCCAGCACCTCGGAGGACTCCTACGAGCAGTACTTC,CASTSEDSYEQYF
TRBV7-9,TRBJ2-1,NA,NA,TGTGCCAGCAGCTACCGGGGGTTAGTTGGCTACAATGAGCAGTTCTTC,CASSYRGLVGYNEQFF
TRBV28,TRBJ1-1,NA,NA,TGTGCCAGCAGTTCAATGTCTGGGTTGAACACTGAAGCTTTCTTT,CASSSMSGLNTEAFF
TRBV4-1,TRBJ2-4,NA,NA,TGCGCCAGCAGTCTTTTTCTCCTAGCCAAAAACATTCAGTACTTC,CASSLFLLAKNIQYF
TRBV27,TRBJ2-7,once,TRBD2,TGTGCCAGCAGGGCCGGGACTAGCGGTTCCTACGAGCAGTACTTC,CASRAGTSGSYEQYF
TRBV10-2,TRBJ2-3,NA,TRBD2,TGCGCCAGCAGTGAGTCGGCGGGGGAGTGGGAAAGGGGCACAGATACGCAGTATTTT,CASSESAGEWERGTDTQYF
TRBV27,TRBJ1-5,NA,NA,TGTGCCAGCAGTCACAATAGCAATCAGCCCCAGCATTTT,CASSHNSNQPQHF
TRBV6-5,TRBJ1-5,NA,NA,TGTGCCAGCAGTTCGATGGCGAATCAGCCCCAGCATTTT,CASSSMANQPQHF
TRBV6-5,TRBJ2-1,NA,NA,TGTGCCAGCAGTATGCAGGGATCCTACAATGAGCAGTTCTTC,CASSMQGSYNEQFF
TRBV19,TRBJ2-3,NA,TRBD1,TGTGCCAGTAGTACGGACAGGGGCCTGACAGATACGCAGTATTTT,CASSTDRGLTDTQYF
TRBV5-1,TRBJ1-2,NA,NA,TGCGCCAGCAATCCGGGGGAGGGATTCAACTATGGCTACACCTTC,CASNPGEGFNYGYTF
TRBV11-1,TRBJ2-4,once,TRBD1,TGTGCCAGCAGCCCCGGGACAGCTAAAAACATTCAGTACTTC,CASSPGTAKNIQYF
TRBV27,TRBJ2-1,NA,NA,TGTGCCAGCAGTTTAAGGCTCCTGTCCGGGGACAATGAGCAGTTCTTC,CASSLRLLSGDNEQFF
TRBV18,TRBJ2-1,NA,TRBD2,TGTGCCAGCTCAAGCGGGGCCACCTACAATGAGCAGTTCTTC,CASSSGATYNEQFF
TRBV21-1,TRBJ1-1,NA,NA,TGTGCCAGCAGCAAAGAAGGCAGGAAGACTGAAGCTTTCTTT,CASSKEGRKTEAFF
TRBV27,TRBJ2-7,NA,NA,TGTGCCAGCAGTTTAACTATTGAAAGCGAGCAGTACTTC,CASSLTIESEQYF
TRBV5-5,TRBJ2-1,NA,NA,TGTGCCAGCAGCTTGGGTGGGACATGGTCCAGCTACAATGAGCAGTTCTTC,CASSLGGTWSSYNEQFF
TRBV29-1,TRBJ2-7,NA,TRBD1,TGCAGCGTTGAATATCTCAACAGGGGCGAGCAGTACTTC,CSVEYLNRGEQYF
TRBV7-9,TRBJ2-7,NA,NA,TGTGCCAGCAGCTTTGGGCCATACGAGCAGTACTTC,CASSFGPYEQYF